A single sample gave rise to the 14 T cell receptor beta chains below, sequenced in a study of technical replicates of blood from a handful of donors. This table comes from immunoSEQ multiplex PCR, and its TCRdb copy is limited to in-frame clones, with some not included. This sample carries 65,000 to 80,000 clones, about 97% of them seen once, and the ten largest clones take under 0.3%. Sequences were obtained from T cells isolated from PBMCs. Source of these receptors: a human donor in good health.

The CDR3 region is CASSRFGGSDTEAFF. DNA for the CDR3: TGTGCCAGCAGTCGGTTCGGGGGGTCGGACACTGAAGCTTTCTTT. The chain carries TRBV6-5 and TRBJ1-1, with D possibly TRBD1 on 5 matching bases. The germline V gene encodes CDR1 MNHEY and CDR2 SVGAGI. The CDR3 extends over 15 amino acids. Trimming cost V 5 bases and J 3 bases, with 16 bases left between them.

V gene TRBV6-1 combines with J gene TRBJ1-5, with 8 nucleotides matching TRBD1. The trim removed 4 bases at V and 4 bases at J, leaving 9 bases unmatched. The CDR3 contains 16 residues. CDR1 and CDR2 (germline): MNHNS, SASEGT. DNA of the CDR3: TGTGCCAGCAGTGGATCAGGGGGCCAAAGAAATCAGCCCCAGCATTTT. Protein: CASSGSGGQRNQPQHF.

J is TRBJ2-1 and V is TRBV5-1; 12 bases agree with TRBD2. This CDR3 has 13 residues. The germline CDR1 and CDR2 sequences are SGHRS and YFSETQ. With V trimmed by 5 bases and J by 6 bases, 0 bases remained unmatched. For the CDR3, the DNA is TGCGCCAGCAGACTAGCGGGAGGCAATGAGCAGTTCTTC. Its protein is CASRLAGGNEQFF.

This clone was counted a few times. V gene TRBV4-3 combines with J gene TRBJ2-7; the D gene is possibly TRBD1 (6 bases). The CDR3 has 13 residues. Trimming removed 3 bases at V and 2 bases at J, with 8 bases between. Germline V gives CDR1 LGHNA, CDR2 YSLEER. This CDR3 is CASSQGTPYEQYF. As DNA, the CDR3 is TGCGCCAGCAGCCAGGGGACACCCTACGAGCAGTACTTC.

The chain employs TRBV6-5 and TRBJ2-7; 7 bases match TRBD2. The CDR3 length is 13 residues. Germline CDR1 is MNHEY and CDR2 is SVGAGI. Trimming cost V 8 bases and J 3 bases; bases outside gene matches: 7. The CDR3 here is CASREANHYEQYF. CDR3 DNA sequence: TGTGCCAGCCGGGAGGCGAATCACTACGAGCAGTACTTC.

This clone was found once. This chain joins TRBV5-1 and TRBJ2-7, with 12 nucleotides matching TRBD2. CDR1 SGHRS and CDR2 YFSETQ come from the germline V gene. Trimming removed 2 bases from V and 4 bases from J; junction bases left unmatched: 7. The CDR3 loop spans 16 amino acids. The CDR3 nucleotides are TGCGCCAGCAGCTTTAGGACTAGCGGGATTTTTTACGAGCAGTACTTC. Translation: CASSFRTSGIFYEQYF. Variable domain in full (rest from reference TRBV5-1 and TRBJ2-7): KAGVTQTPRYLIKTRGQQVTLSCSPISGHRSVSWYQQTPGQGLQFLFEYFSETQRNKGNFPGRFSGRQFSNSRSEMNVSTLELGDSALYLCASSFRTSGIFYEQYFGPGTRLTVT.

This sequence joins TRBV5-5 and TRBJ2-5; 12 bases line up with TRBD1. The CDR3 totals 15 residues. J lost 5 bases, V lost 5 bases, and 7 bases had no gene match. The germline V gene encodes CDR1 SGHKS and CDR2 YYEKEE (reference sequence). The CDR3 nucleotides are TGTGCCAGCAGGTGGGGGACAGGGGGCTCGGAGACCCAGTACTTC. Encoded protein: CASRWGTGGSETQYF.

The chain carries TRBV7-3 and TRBJ2-7; the D gene is possibly TRBD2 (5 bases). V shed 2 bases and J shed 1 base, with 9 bases lying between them. Looked up from germline, CDR1 is SGHTA and CDR2 is FQGTGA. The CDR3 totals 14 residues. DNA for the CDR3: TGTGCCAGCAGCTTAGCAGGAGGTTCCTACGAGCAGTACTTC. Residues: CASSLAGGSYEQYF.

V usage is TRBV10-1 and J usage is TRBJ1-1; 8 bases align to TRBD1. CDR3 length: 13 amino acids. V lost 5 bases and J lost 5; bases outside the gene matches: 4. Per germline, CDR1 WNHNN and CDR2 SYGVQD (reference sequence). This CDR3 reads CASSPGGPTEAFF. The CDR3 DNA follows: TGCGCCAGCAGTCCAGGGGGCCCAACTGAAGCTTTCTTT.

The rearrangement links TRBV25-1 to TRBJ1-1; D remains ambiguous. The CDR3 runs 11 residues. V gave up 6 bases and J gave up 12 bases, with 14 bases separating them. CDR1 and CDR2 from the germline V gene are MGHDK and SYGVNS. Written as DNA, the CDR3 is TGTGCCAGCAGACTCGACCGCGGAACTTTCTTT. This sequence encodes CASRLDRGTFF.

V is TRBV28 and J is TRBJ1-5; D not certain. The germline V gene has CDR1 MDHEN and CDR2 SYDVKM. The CDR3 contains 16 residues. V dropped 1 base and J dropped 1 base, with 11 bases sitting between them. CDR3 amino acids: CASSLSSSLSNQPQHF. CDR3 bases: TGTGCCAGCAGTTTATCCTCCAGTTTAAGCAATCAGCCCCAGCATTTT. The full variable domain, with the rest looked up from reference TRBV28 and TRBJ1-5, is DVKVTQSSRYLVKRTGEKVFLECVQDMDHENMFWYRQDPGLGLRLIYFSYDVKMKEKGDIPEGYSVSREKKERFSLILESASTNQTSMYLCASSLSSSLSNQPQHFGDGTRLSIL.

The chain joins TRBV18 to TRBJ1-1; a weak D match, TRBD1 (6 bases). The CDR3 length is 13 residues. The V and J ends lost 7 bases and 1 base respectively, with 10 bases between them. In germline, CDR1 is KGHSH, CDR2 LQKENI. The CDR3 sequence is CASLDSPNTEAFF. CDR3 nucleotides: TGTGCCAGCTTGGACAGCCCGAACACTGAAGCTTTCTTT.

The chain combines TRBV5-1 with TRBJ2-6; no firm D call. Germline CDR1 is SGHRS and CDR2 is YFSETQ. The CDR3 is 16 residues long. V dropped 0 bases and J dropped 2 bases, with 9 bases sitting between them. CDR3 nucleotides: TGCGCCAGCAGCTTGGTGCAGGTCCCTGGGGCCAACGTCCTGACTTTC. Residues: CASSLVQVPGANVLTF.

This clone was found once. The chain recombines TRBV6-1 with TRBJ2-3, with D possibly TRBD1 on 6 matching bases. Germline CDR1 is MNHNS and CDR2 is SASEGT. The V and J ends lost 3 bases and 14 bases respectively, with 12 bases between them. The CDR3 totals 11 residues. This CDR3 reads CASSEGAIGYF. In DNA, the CDR3 is TGTGCCAGCAGTGAGGGGGCGATAGGGTATTTT.